A selection of T cell receptor beta chains follows, all from one sample in a study of T cell repertoires in cytomegalovirus infection. MiXCR, applied by TCRdb to the reads, yields one record per CDR3 protein. The sample has 900,000 to 950,000 distinct CDR3 sequences, roughly 30% seen once. The antigens these receptors bind are not known. The sequences come from cultured CD8+ T cells from PBMCs, collected from culture after CMV antigen stimulation. These receptors all come from a human donor in good health (CMV status not recorded). Some clones in this sample may be carry-over from other donors' samples. Both conserved end residues are part of each CDR3.

TRBV20-1	TRBJ2-1	CSARDIQGRTVEQFF
TRBV6-1	TRBJ1-6	CASSEATGAMDSPLHF
TRBV6-1	TRBJ1-2	CASSENDYGYTF
TRBV14	TRBJ1-2	CASSQDMDPPYGYTF
TRBV27	TRBJ1-2	CDSSPVGITNGYTF
TRBV27	TRBJ2-3	CASSNGRADTQYF
TRBV2	TRBJ2-1	CASRGGRGPNEQFF
TRBV6-1	TRBJ1-6	CASSAGTGGNSPLHF
TRBV6-1	TRBJ1-1	CASSEVGLGARAFF
TRBV19	TRBJ1-1	CASSIEYKNTEAFF
TRBV7-8	TRBJ2-1	CASSSPRNEQFF
TRBV12-3/TRBV12-4	TRBJ1-2	CASRTGTRTGYTF
TRBV12-3/TRBV12-4	TRBJ1-2	CARSLKNGYTF
TRBV29-1	TRBJ2-6	CSVEDVQTGQFMGANVLTF
TRBV6-1	TRBJ2-5	CASSYSLLGQVTQYF
TRBV4-1	TRBJ1-2	CASSRDHGQRNYGYTF
TRBV4-1	TRBJ2-3	CASSQSSGTDTQYF
TRBV7-3	TRBJ1-6	CASSLSYLGSSPLHF
TRBV5-6	TRBJ2-1	CASSLVQSLNEQFF
TRBV6-2/TRBV6-3	TRBJ2-7	CASSYGDGSEYF
TRBV15	TRBJ1-2	CATSSSGDYGYTF
TRBV20-1	TRBJ1-2	CSARDHGQGFWGYTF
TRBV12-3/TRBV12-4	TRBJ1-5	CASRLGGAQPQHF
TRBV12-3/TRBV12-4	TRBJ1-6	CASSLEGPSYNSPLHF
TRBV10-3	TRBJ2-3	CAISESFTDTQYF
TRBV6-5	TRBJ2-1	CASSYSSSGGAREQFF
TRBV7-9	TRBJ2-1	CVGASLYNEQFF